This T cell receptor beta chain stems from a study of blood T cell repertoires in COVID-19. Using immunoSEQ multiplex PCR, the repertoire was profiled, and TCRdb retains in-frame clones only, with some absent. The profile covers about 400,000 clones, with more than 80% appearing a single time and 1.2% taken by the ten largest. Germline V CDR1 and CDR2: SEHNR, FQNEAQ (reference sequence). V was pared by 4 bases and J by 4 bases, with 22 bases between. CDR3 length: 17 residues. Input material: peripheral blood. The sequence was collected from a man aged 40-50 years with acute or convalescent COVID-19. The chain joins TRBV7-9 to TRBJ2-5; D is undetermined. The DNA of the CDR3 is TGTGCCAGCAGCTACCCAGGCAGTAACCGATTTCGAGAGACCCAGTACTTC. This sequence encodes CASSYPGSNRFRETQYF.